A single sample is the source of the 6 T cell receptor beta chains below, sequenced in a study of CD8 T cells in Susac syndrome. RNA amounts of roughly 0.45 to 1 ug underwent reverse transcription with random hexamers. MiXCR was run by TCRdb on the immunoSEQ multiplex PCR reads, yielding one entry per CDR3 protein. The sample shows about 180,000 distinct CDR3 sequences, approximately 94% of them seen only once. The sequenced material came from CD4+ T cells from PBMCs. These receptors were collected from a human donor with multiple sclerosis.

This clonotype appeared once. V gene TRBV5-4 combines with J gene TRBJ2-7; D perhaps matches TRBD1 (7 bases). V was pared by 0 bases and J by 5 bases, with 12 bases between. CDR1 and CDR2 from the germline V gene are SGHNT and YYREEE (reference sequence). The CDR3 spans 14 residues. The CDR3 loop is CASSLGQGGNEQYF. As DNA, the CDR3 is TGTGCCAGCAGCTTGGGACAGGGAGGAAACGAGCAGTACTTC.

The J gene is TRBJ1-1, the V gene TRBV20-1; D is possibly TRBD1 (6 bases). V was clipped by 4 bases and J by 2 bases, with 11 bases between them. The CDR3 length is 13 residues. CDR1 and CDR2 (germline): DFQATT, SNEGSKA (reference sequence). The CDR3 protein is CSATGTSNTEAFF. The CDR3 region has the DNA TGCAGTGCTACCGGGACATCCAACACTGAAGCTTTCTTT.

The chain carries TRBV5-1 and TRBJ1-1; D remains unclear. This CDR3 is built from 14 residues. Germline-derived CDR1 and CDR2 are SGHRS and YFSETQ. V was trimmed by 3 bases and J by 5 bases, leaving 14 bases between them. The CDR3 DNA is TGCGCCAGCAGCTATCTCCCCCGACAAACTGAAGCTTTCTTT. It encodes CASSYLPRQTEAFF.

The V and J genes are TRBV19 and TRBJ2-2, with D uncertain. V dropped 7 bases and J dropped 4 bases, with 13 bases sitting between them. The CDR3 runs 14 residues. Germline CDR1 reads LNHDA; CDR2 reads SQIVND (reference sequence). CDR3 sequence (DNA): TGTGCCAGTACTGTGATGGGATCCACCGGGGAGCTGTTTTTT. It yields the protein CASTVMGSTGELFF.

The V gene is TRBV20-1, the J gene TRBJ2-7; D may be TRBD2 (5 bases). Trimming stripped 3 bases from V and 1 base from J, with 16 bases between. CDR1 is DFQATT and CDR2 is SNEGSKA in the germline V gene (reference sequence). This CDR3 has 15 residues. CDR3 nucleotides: TGCAGTGCTAGGAAACAGCGGAGTTTTTCCTACGAGCAGTACTTC. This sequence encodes CSARKQRSFSYEQYF.

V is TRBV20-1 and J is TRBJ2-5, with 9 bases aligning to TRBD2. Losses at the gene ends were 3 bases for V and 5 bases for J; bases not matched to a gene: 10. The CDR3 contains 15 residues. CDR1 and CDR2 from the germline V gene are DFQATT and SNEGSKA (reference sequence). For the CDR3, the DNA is TGCAGTGCTAGGGCGGGGGGGCGGTCGTTCGAGACCCAGTACTTC. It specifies CSARAGGRSFETQYF.